This T cell receptor (beta chain) was recorded in a study of cytomegalovirus exposure and HLA in healthy donors. Germline V CDR1 and CDR2: SGHDN, FVKESK. The V segment lost 2 bases and the J segment 1 base; nucleotides outside the gene matches: 7. The CDR3 totals 16 residues. The primer mix had 60 Vbeta and 13 Jbeta primers. TCRdb's table, derived via immunoSEQ multiplex PCR, lists solely in-frame clones and lacks some. This sample has some 87,000 clones, with almost 80% found just once. The chain links TRBV14 to TRBJ1-1; 7 nucleotides agree with TRBD1. The sequence was obtained from a woman in her forties in good health and CMV-seropositive. Input material: PBMCs. DNA of the CDR3: TGTGCCAGCAGCCAAACAACCGGGACAGCGAACACTGAAGCTTTCTTT. This translates into CASSQTTGTANTEAFF.